These 14 T cell receptor beta chains were sequenced from one sample in a study of PD-L1 blockade in urothelial cancer. Noted time point: peripheral blood 6 weeks after treatment start. The method was immunoSEQ multiplex PCR; TCRdb's version includes in-frame clones alone and lacks a portion of them. This table has around 30,000 clones, approximately 81% appearing once. The sequencing here drew on PBMCs, taken around atezolizumab (anti-PD-L1) treatment. The receptors come from a man between 65 and 85 years old with urothelial cancer.

This clone showed up just once. J is TRBJ1-6 and V is TRBV14; perhaps TRBD1 as D (6 bases). This CDR3 spans 18 amino acids. Germline V CDR1 and CDR2: SGHDN, FVKESK. V was clipped by 4 bases and J by 0 bases, with 16 bases between them. This CDR3 reads CASSPGGRGSSYNSPLHF. The CDR3 coding sequence is TGTGCCAGCAGCCCTGGGGGCAGGGGTAGCTCCTATAATTCACCCCTCCACTTT.

The chain is built from TRBV7-8 and TRBJ2-1; 10 nucleotides agree with TRBD2. The CDR3 consists of 15 residues. V trimming: 4 bases; J trimming: 6 bases; junction bases outside the gene matches: 6. CDR1 and CDR2 (germline): SGHVS, FQNEAQ. CDR3: CASSSLAGDRNEQFF. The CDR3 nucleotides are TGTGCCAGCAGCTCCCTAGCGGGGGACCGCAATGAGCAGTTCTTC.

The chain couples TRBV6-6 to TRBJ1-5, with TRBD1 identical over 7 bases. This CDR3 has 14 amino acids. With 6 bases clipped from V and 6 bases from J, the junction kept 8 bases outside the gene matches. The germline gives CDR1 MNHNY, CDR2 SVGAGI (reference sequence). The CDR3 region is CASSHTGAGQPQHF. CDR3 DNA: TGTGCCAGCAGCCACACAGGGGCCGGTCAGCCCCAGCATTTT.

The CDR3 loop is CASSLAAGRGWTEAFF. The CDR3 DNA follows: TGCGCCAGCAGCTTGGCCGCCGGCAGGGGATGGACTGAAGCTTTCTTT. V gene TRBV5-1 combines with J gene TRBJ1-1, with a weak D call TRBD1 (6 bases). V was shortened by 0 bases and J by 5 bases, with 17 bases between the two germline ends. The CDR3 totals 16 residues. CDR1 SGHRS and CDR2 YFSETQ come from the germline V gene. The full variable domain, rest sourced from reference TRBV5-1 and TRBJ1-1, is KAGVTQTPRYLIKTRGQQVTLSCSPISGHRSVSWYQQTPGQGLQFLFEYFSETQRNKGNFPGRFSGRQFSNSRSEMNVSTLELGDSALYLCASSLAAGRGWTEAFFGQGTRLTVV.

The V gene is TRBV7-2, the J gene TRBJ2-1; no definite D call. The ends were cut back, 1 base at V and 8 bases at J, with 12 bases in the middle. The CDR3 sequence is 14 residues long. Germline loops: CDR1 SGHTA, CDR2 FQGNSA. The CDR3 sequence is CASSLERSSDEQFF. CDR3 in DNA: TGTGCCAGCAGCTTAGAGAGGTCCAGCGATGAGCAGTTCTTC. The full variable domain, rest sourced from reference TRBV7-2 and TRBJ2-1, is GAGVSQSPSNKVTEKGKDVELRCDPISGHTALYWYRQSLGQGLEFLIYFQGNSAPDKSGLPSDRFSAERTGGSVSTLTIQRTQQEDSAVYLCASSLERSSDEQFFGPGTRLTVL.

V gene TRBV27 combines with J gene TRBJ2-7, with 7 bases aligning to TRBD1. V trimming: 5 bases; J trimming: 9 bases; junction bases outside the gene matches: 10. The CDR3 has 13 amino acids. The germline gives CDR1 MNHEY, CDR2 SMNVEV (reference sequence). The CDR3 DNA is TGTGCCAGCAGTCGGCGACAGGGCGGGTGGCAGTACTTC. Translation: CASSRRQGGWQYF.

The chain is built from TRBV5-1 and TRBJ1-4; 7 nucleotides match TRBD1. CDR1 is SGHRS, CDR2 YFSETQ, per germline. V gave up 6 bases and J gave up 8 bases; unmatched junction bases: 10. The CDR3 spans 14 residues. The CDR3 region is CASMSGGVGEKLFF. CDR3 bases: TGCGCCAGCATGTCAGGGGGTGTTGGGGAAAAACTGTTTTTT.

The chain couples TRBV5-4 to TRBJ2-5; 7 nucleotides match TRBD2. Germline V lookup: CDR1 SGHNT, CDR2 YYREEE (reference sequence). The CDR3 loop spans 16 amino acids. Losses at the gene ends were 0 bases for V and 3 bases for J; bases not matched to a gene: 8. The CDR3 here is CASSLELATLKETQYF. The CDR3 DNA reads TGTGCCAGCAGCTTGGAACTAGCGACCCTAAAAGAGACCCAGTACTTC.

The V gene is TRBV29-1, the J gene TRBJ2-5, with D tentatively TRBD1 (6 bases). Germline V CDR1 and CDR2: SQVTM, ANQGSEA. This CDR3 is built from 13 residues. V lost 4 bases, J lost 4 bases, and 13 bases lay in between. The CDR3 is CSVGGQPGETQYF. Written as DNA, the CDR3 is TGCAGCGTTGGTGGACAGCCGGGAGAGACCCAGTACTTC.

The J gene is TRBJ2-3, the V gene TRBV11-3, with 9 bases aligning to TRBD2. The germline V gene encodes CDR1 SGHNT and CDR2 YENEEA. This CDR3 comprises 15 residues. J was trimmed by 2 bases and V by 5 bases; bases with no gene match: 5. CDR3 DNA: TGTGCCAGCAGCGCGGGACTAGCCAACACAGATACGCAGTATTTT. Protein sequence: CASSAGLANTDTQYF.

The V call is TRBV5-5, the J call TRBJ2-1; D might be TRBD2 (6 bases). CDR1 is SGHKS, CDR2 YYEKEE, per germline (reference sequence). The CDR3 is 13 residues long. Trimming shortened V by 7 bases and J by 2 bases, and 10 bases separated the two germline ends. The CDR3 DNA is TGTGCCAGCGTACGGGGGACCTACAATGAGCAGTTCTTC. It translates to CASVRGTYNEQFF.

Only one count was recorded for this clone. The chain combines TRBV19 with TRBJ2-3; D is uncertain. The CDR3 extends over 15 amino acids. Germline V CDR1 and CDR2: LNHDA, SQIVND (reference sequence). V dropped 1 base and J dropped 6 bases, with 14 bases sitting between them. CDR3 coding DNA: TGTGCCAGTAGTATAGCGCACGAACCTAGGGATACGCAGTATTTT. It codes for CASSIAHEPRDTQYF.

The V gene is TRBV19, the J gene TRBJ2-3, with 14 bases lining up with TRBD2. The junction had 5 bases not matched to a gene; V was cut back by 5 bases and J by 1 base. Germline V gives CDR1 LNHDA, CDR2 SQIVND (reference sequence). CDR3 size: 17 residues. In nucleotides, the CDR3 is TGTGCCAGTAGTTTGGGACTAGCGGGAGTCGGCACAGATACGCAGTATTTT. Translating it yields CASSLGLAGVGTDTQYF.

CDR3 region: CASSFRGAVNTEAFF. The CDR3 coding sequence is TGTGCCAGCAGCTTCCGGGGGGCCGTCAACACTGAAGCTTTCTTT. This rearrangement joins TRBV13 to TRBJ1-1; D perhaps matches TRBD1 (6 bases). Between the trimmed V and J ends, which lost 3 bases and 2 bases, there was a span of 13 bases. The CDR3 covers 15 residues. Germline assignment: CDR1 PRHDT and CDR2 FYEKMQ (reference sequence). The full variable domain, with the rest looked up from reference TRBV13 and TRBJ1-1, is AAGVIQSPRHLIKEKRETATLKCYPIPRHDTVYWYQQGPGQDPQFLISFYEKMQSDKGSIPDRFSAQQFSDYHSELNMSSLELGDSALYFCASSFRGAVNTEAFFGQGTRLTVV.